Sequencing of this T cell receptor (beta chain) was carried out in a study of human T cells and chemical hapten exposure. Background on the study: In the sensitization step, 2% DPC was placed on approximately 2 cm by approximately 2 cm of upper inner arm skin.

Stated time point: patch test 1, 2 weeks after DPC sensitization. Treatment of the sample: therapeutic diphenylcyclopropenone sensitization with weekly scalp DPC. Total RNA came from unfractionated whole blood. Trimming cost V 0 bases and J 3 bases, with 14 bases left between them. Per the germline V gene, CDR1 is MNHEY and CDR2 is SVGAGI. This CDR3 has 16 residues. Unique molecular identifiers were linked by the library to individual cDNA molecules. In TCRdb, the RACE reads were re-called with MiXCR into one record per CDR3 protein. The sample yields some 350,000 distinct CDR3 sequences, 6% to 8.5% seen once. This clonotype was found many times.

This specimen was whole blood, taken in connection with sensitization to the hapten diphenylcyclopropenone (DPC). The clonotype originates from a woman in her late teens or twenties with alopecia areata. Some clones in this sample may be carry-over from other donors' samples. The rearrangement uses TRBV6-5 and TRBJ1-2; maybe TRBD1 (5 bases). In DNA, the CDR3 is TGTGCCAGCAGTTACTCGTACGCGGGGGGATACTATGGCTACACCTTC. It translates to CASSYSYAGGYYGYTF.